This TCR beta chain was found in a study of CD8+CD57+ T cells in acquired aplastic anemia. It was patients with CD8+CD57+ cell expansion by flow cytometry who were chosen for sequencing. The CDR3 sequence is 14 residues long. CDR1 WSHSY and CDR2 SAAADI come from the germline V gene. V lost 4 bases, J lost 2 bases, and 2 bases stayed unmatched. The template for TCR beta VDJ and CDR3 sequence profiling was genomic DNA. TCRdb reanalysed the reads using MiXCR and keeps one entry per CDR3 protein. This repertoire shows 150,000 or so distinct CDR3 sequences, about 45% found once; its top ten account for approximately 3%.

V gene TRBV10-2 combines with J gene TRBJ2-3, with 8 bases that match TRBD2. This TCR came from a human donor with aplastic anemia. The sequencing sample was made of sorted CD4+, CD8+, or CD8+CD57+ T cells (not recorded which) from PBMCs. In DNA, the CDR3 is TGCGCCAGCAGTGTGACTAGCGCCACAGATACGCAGTATTTT. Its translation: CASSVTSATDTQYF.